Presented here are 16 T cell receptor beta chains from one specimen sequenced in a study of CD8+CD57+ T cells in acquired aplastic anemia. Patients chosen for sequencing had CD8+CD57+ cells that had expanded, as shown by flow cytometry. According to the study, genomic DNA was the template for TCR beta VDJ and CDR3 profiling. TCRdb itself ran the reads through MiXCR, one entry per CDR3 protein. The table lists around 430,000 distinct CDR3 sequences, around a third of them singletons. Source material: sorted CD4+, CD8+, or CD8+CD57+ T cells (not recorded which) from PBMCs. The receptors were gathered from a human donor with aplastic anemia.

This clonotype was picked up a small number of times. Written as DNA, the CDR3 is TGTGCCAGCAGCCCGACAGGGGCCCCCTACAATGAGCAGTTCTTC. Its translation is CASSPTGAPYNEQFF. The chain combines TRBV9 with TRBJ2-1, with 8 bases fitting TRBD1. Germline lookup yields CDR1 SGDLS and CDR2 YYNGEE. V lost 4 bases, J lost 2 bases, and 5 bases stayed unmatched. This CDR3 has 15 residues.

This clonotype appeared a few times. This rearrangement joins TRBV6-1 to TRBJ1-2; 10 bases fit TRBD1. The CDR3 covers 15 residues. Germline CDR1 is MNHNS and CDR2 is SASEGT. After removal of 5 bases from V and 4 bases from J, the junction contained 7 bases not matched to a gene. This CDR3 reads CASSPDRGLIYGYTF. Here the CDR3 DNA reads TGTGCCAGCAGTCCCGACAGGGGGCTTATCTATGGCTACACCTTC.

V is TRBV20-1 and J is TRBJ2-6; a weak D match, TRBD1 (5 bases). CDR1 and CDR2 from the germline V gene are DFQATT and SNEGSKA (reference sequence). The CDR3 is 15 residues long. V lost 6 bases to trimming and J lost 0 bases, with 12 bases between them. The CDR3 region has the DNA TGCAGTGCGGGATCAGGGTCCTCTGGGGCCAACGTCCTGACTTTC. Its translation is CSAGSGSSGANVLTF.

The CDR3 region has the DNA TGCGCCAGCAGCTTTGGGACAGGGGGCAATCAGCCCCAGCATTTT. This gives the protein CASSFGTGGNQPQHF. The chain carries TRBV5-1 and TRBJ1-5; 10 bases line up with TRBD1. The CDR3 extends over 15 amino acids. Losses at the gene ends were 2 bases for V and 2 bases for J; bases not matched to a gene: 1. CDR1 and CDR2 from the germline V gene are SGHRS and YFSETQ.

This clonotype was counted once. V is TRBV4-3 and J is TRBJ1-3; maybe TRBD1 (5 bases). Trimming stripped 0 bases from V and 10 bases from J, with 16 bases between. The CDR3 runs 15 residues. Germline CDR1 reads LGHNA; CDR2 reads YSLEER. Here the CDR3 DNA reads TGCGCCAGCAGCCAAGATCTAACAGCCCGGGGGACCATATATTTT. Translating gives CASSQDLTARGTIYF.

This clonotype was counted many times. The rearrangement uses TRBV29-1 and TRBJ1-2; D is undetermined. Germline V CDR1 and CDR2: SQVTM, ANQGSEA. V was pared by 3 bases and J by 8 bases, with 4 bases between. CDR3 size: 9 residues. CDR3 coding DNA: TGCAGCGTTGACATCGGCTACACCTTC. Translation: CSVDIGYTF.

This clonotype was observed a handful of times. The chain links TRBV5-5 to TRBJ2-7, with D unresolved. The CDR3 is 16 amino acids. Germline lookup yields CDR1 SGHKS and CDR2 YYEKEE (reference sequence). V dropped 0 bases and J dropped 0 bases, with 13 bases sitting between them. CDR3 nucleotide sequence: TGTGCCAGCAGCTTGGACGGCAGTTTGAGCTCCTACGAGCAGTACTTC. It codes for CASSLDGSLSSYEQYF.

This clonotype was counted at least ten times. This chain links TRBV10-3 with TRBJ2-7; D gene uncertain. This CDR3 is built from 12 residues. In germline, CDR1 is ENHRY, CDR2 SYGVKD. Trimming removed 10 bases from V and 2 bases from J, with 12 bases in between. For the CDR3, the DNA is TGTGCCAGCATGGGCAGACCCTACGAGCAGTACTTC. Protein: CASMGRPYEQYF.

This clonotype has only a few counts. The J gene is TRBJ2-2, the V gene TRBV5-1; 14 bases are a match to TRBD2. The CDR3 has 16 amino acids. Unmatched junction bases numbered 5, after V lost 5 bases and J lost 5 bases. Per germline, CDR1 SGHRS and CDR2 YFSETQ. Written as DNA, the CDR3 is TGCGCCAGCAGGGGACTAGCGGGAGTTGGGACCGGGGAGCTGTTTTTT. Protein: CASRGLAGVGTGELFF.

This clonotype was found a few times. The V and J genes are TRBV14 and TRBJ1-4; the D is unclear. The length of the CDR3 is 15 residues. Germline CDR1 is SGHDN and CDR2 is FVKESK. The germline V and J ends were trimmed by 1 base and 8 bases, with 14 bases remaining between them. The chain's CDR3 is CASSQVRASPEKLFF. CDR3 sequence (DNA): TGTGCCAGCAGCCAAGTAAGGGCCTCTCCAGAAAAACTGTTTTTT.

With regard to this clonotype: One base away lies a much larger clone, so this may be a sequencing read error. This chain joins TRBV5-5 and TRBJ1-1; D unclear. This CDR3 spans 13 amino acids. Germline lookup yields CDR1 SGHKS and CDR2 YYEKEE (reference sequence). Trimming shortened V by 4 bases and J by 3 bases, and 10 bases separated the two germline ends. In DNA, the CDR3 is TGTGCCAGCAGCCTGGAGTTATACACTGAAGCTTTCTTT. Translated: CASSLELYTEAFF.

This clonotype was seen only a few times. V is TRBV5-8 and J is TRBJ1-5; tentatively, D is TRBD1 (5 bases). The germline gives CDR1 SGHTS, CDR2 YDEGEE. V was pared by 7 bases and J by 3 bases, with 17 bases between. CDR3 length: 15 amino acids. The CDR3 DNA reads as TGTGCCAGCCATAACCGGGACGGCTACAATCAGCCCCAGCATTTT. Its translation is CASHNRDGYNQPQHF.

The chain combines TRBV7-9 with TRBJ2-7; 8 nucleotides agree with TRBD2. Germline lookup yields CDR1 SEHNR and CDR2 FQNEAQ (reference sequence). J was trimmed by 3 bases and V by 1 base; bases with no gene match: 5. This CDR3 is built from 15 residues. CDR3 DNA: TGTGCCAGCAGCTTAGAGGCGGGGGGAGACTACGAGCAGTACTTC. Translation gives CASSLEAGGDYEQYF.

The genes are TRBV24-1 and TRBJ1-2; D gene ambiguous. V dropped 5 bases and J dropped 4 bases, with 13 bases sitting between them. CDR1 is KGHDR, CDR2 SFDVKD, per germline. The CDR3 is made up of 14 amino acids. CDR3 in DNA: TGTGCCACCAGTGGACTAGCGGGAAGCTATGGCTACACCTTC. Translation gives CATSGLAGSYGYTF.

This chain connects TRBV30 to TRBJ2-7, with 7 bases identical to TRBD2. The CDR3 is 12 amino acids. V lost 1 base to trimming and J lost 4 bases; unmatched junction nucleotides: 1. Germline lookup yields CDR1 GTSNPN and CDR2 SVGIG (reference sequence). DNA of the CDR3: TGTGCCTGGAGTGAGCGGGAATACGAGCAGTACTTC. This encodes CAWSEREYEQYF. Full variable domain (rest looked up from reference TRBV30 and TRBJ2-7): SQTIHQWPATLVQPVGSPLSLECTVEGTSNPNLYWYRQAAGRGLQLLFYSVGIGQISSEVPQNLSASRPQDRQFILSSKKLLLSDSGFYLCAWSEREYEQYFGPGTRLTVT.

This clonotype has at least ten counts. The V call is TRBV29-1, the J call TRBJ1-4, with D unresolved. The germline V gene has CDR1 SQVTM and CDR2 ANQGSEA. The CDR3 spans 13 residues. Trimming cost V 1 base and J 7 bases, with 10 bases left between them. CDR3 sequence: CSVEVGGSEKLFF. CDR3 sequence (DNA): TGCAGCGTTGAAGTCGGAGGGAGTGAAAAACTGTTTTTT.